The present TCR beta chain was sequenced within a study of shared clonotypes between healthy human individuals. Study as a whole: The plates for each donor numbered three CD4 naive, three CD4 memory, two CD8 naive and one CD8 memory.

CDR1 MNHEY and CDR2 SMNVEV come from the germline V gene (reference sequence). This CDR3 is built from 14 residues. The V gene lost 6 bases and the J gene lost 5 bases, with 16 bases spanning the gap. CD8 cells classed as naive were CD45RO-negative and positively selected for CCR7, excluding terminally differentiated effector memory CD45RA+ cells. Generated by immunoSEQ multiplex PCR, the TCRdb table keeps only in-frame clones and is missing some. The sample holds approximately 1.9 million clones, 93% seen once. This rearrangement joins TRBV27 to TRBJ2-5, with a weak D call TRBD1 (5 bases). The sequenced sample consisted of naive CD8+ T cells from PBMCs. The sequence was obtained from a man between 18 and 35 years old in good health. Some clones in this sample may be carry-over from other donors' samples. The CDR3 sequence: CASRMTAVLETQYF. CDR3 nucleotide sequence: TGTGCCAGCAGGATGACAGCCGTCCTGGAGACCCAGTACTTC.